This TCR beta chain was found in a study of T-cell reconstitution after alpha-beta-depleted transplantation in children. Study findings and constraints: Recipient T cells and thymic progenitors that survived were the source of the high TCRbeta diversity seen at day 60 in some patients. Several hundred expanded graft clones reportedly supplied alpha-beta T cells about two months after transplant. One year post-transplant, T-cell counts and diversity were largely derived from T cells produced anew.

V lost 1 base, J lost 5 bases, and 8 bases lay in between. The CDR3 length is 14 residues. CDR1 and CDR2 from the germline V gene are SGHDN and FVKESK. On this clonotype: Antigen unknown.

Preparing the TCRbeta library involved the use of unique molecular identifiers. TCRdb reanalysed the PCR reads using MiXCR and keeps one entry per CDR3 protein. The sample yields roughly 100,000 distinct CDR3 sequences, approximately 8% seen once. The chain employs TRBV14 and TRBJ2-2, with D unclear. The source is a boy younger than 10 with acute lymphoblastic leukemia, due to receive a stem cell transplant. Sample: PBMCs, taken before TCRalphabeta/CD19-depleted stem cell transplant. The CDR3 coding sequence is TGTGCCAGCAGCCAAGGGGCCGTAACCGGGGAGCTGTTTTTT. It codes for CASSQGAVTGELFF.